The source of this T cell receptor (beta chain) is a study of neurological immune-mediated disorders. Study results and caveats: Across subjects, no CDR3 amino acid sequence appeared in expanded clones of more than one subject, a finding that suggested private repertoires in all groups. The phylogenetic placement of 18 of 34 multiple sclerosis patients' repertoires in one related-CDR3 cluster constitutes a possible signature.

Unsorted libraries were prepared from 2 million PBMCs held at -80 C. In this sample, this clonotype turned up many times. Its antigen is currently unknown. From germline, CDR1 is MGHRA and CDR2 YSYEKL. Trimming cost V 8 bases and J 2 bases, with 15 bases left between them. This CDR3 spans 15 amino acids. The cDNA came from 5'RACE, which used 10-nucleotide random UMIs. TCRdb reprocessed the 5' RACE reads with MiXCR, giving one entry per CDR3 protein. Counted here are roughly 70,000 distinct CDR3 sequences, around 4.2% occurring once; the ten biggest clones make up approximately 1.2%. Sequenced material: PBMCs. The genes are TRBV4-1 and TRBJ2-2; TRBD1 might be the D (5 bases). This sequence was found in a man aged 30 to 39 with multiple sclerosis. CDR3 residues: CASGLWGGNTGELFF. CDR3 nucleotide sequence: TGCGCCAGCGGCTTGTGGGGCGGAAACACCGGGGAGCTGTTTTTT.